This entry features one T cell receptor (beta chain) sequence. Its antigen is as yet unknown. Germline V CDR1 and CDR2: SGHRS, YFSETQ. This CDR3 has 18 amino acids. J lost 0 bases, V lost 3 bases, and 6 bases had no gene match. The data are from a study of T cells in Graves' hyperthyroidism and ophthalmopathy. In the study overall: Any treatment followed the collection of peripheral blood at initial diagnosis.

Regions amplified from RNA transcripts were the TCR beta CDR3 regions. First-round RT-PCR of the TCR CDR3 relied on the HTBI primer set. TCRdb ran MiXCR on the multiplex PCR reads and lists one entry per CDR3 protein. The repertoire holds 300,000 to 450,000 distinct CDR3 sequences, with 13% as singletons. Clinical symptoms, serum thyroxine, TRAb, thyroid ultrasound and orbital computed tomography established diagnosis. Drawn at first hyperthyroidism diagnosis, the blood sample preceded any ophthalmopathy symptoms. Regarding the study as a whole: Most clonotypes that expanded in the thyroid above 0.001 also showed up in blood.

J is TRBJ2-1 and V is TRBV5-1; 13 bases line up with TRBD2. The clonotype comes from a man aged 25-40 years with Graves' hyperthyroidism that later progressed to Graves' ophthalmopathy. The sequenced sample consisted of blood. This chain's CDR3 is CASSSGLAGQSSYNEQFF. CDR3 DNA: TGCGCCAGCAGCTCGGGACTAGCGGGACAGAGCTCCTACAATGAGCAGTTCTTC.